This T cell receptor (beta chain) was found in a study of identical twins. Study results and caveats: Insertions ran lower in abundant cord blood beta clonotypes, though not in memory repertoires. Zero-insertion findings could be partly confounded by invariant cells (MAIT and iNKT cells).

Of note for this clonotype: The antigen is unknown.

Template switching introduced a universal primer site, and the cDNA bore unique molecular identifiers. TCRdb independently ran MiXCR on the 5' RACE reads; one entry per CDR3 protein. In the table there are some 600,000 distinct CDR3 sequences, roughly 7.1% of which are singletons. V lost 0 bases to trimming and J lost 9 bases, with 13 bases between them. The CDR3 is made up of 14 amino acids. Germline V lookup: CDR1 SGHRS, CDR2 YFSETQ. These data were also filed under a second study, of yellow fever vaccine responses in identical twins.

The sample consisted of PBMCs. The clonotype comes from a woman aged 18-29 years in good health. The chain employs TRBV5-1 and TRBJ2-1; D unresolved. The CDR3 reads CASSLDSGYGEQFF. The CDR3 bases are TGCGCCAGCAGCTTGGATTCTGGATACGGTGAGCAGTTCTTC.